This TCR beta chain was identified in a study of PD-L1 blockade in urothelial cancer (dated by TCRdb to 2017 to 2019). Describing the broader study: Therapy was started at some point between 2013 and 2015 for all patients, and atezolizumab 1,200 mg was administered intravenously every 3 weeks. About 90% of the roughly 30 patients were identified as males with urothelial cancer of bladder origin, and a prior smoking history was reported by 18 of 29 patients. An ECOG performance status of 0 or 1 was recorded for the patients, and 0 to 3 prior chemotherapy regimens had been received by the patients. Blood samples were analyzed at two time points: 3 weeks after treatment start (second dose) and 6 weeks after treatment start. Blood samples gave a median of around 140,000 T cells and under 85,000 unique TCRs, with a median clonality of 0.080. The study was an exploratory multi-omic analysis of somatic, immune and clinical correlates of response to PD-L1 blockade with atezolizumab in urothelial cancer. Pretreatment tumor samples, along with matched peripheral blood serially collected before and after atezolizumab treatment, were subjected to TCR sequencing. Durable clinical benefit was defined as progression-free survival longer than 6 months, and TCR features were also tested against progression-free and overall survival. In the same patients, whole exome sequencing and RNA sequencing of pretreatment tumors were performed in addition to TCR sequencing. Durable clinical benefit was achieved by nine patients and was not achieved by 20 patients. Around 30 patients had pretreatment blood TCR-seq, roughly 24 had at least one posttreatment blood collection, and roughly 24 had tumor TCR-seq.

Taken from cysteine to phenylalanine, the CDR3 has 16 residues. The only DNA kept is the CDR3, 48 bases in frame from the first base. The junction carries 18 bases between V and J, which are trimmed by 4 bases and 5 bases respectively. For CDR1 and CDR2, the germline V gene lists SGHRS and YFSETQ. A cohort of approximately 30 patients with locally advanced or metastatic urothelial carcinoma, treated at Memorial Sloan Kettering on a trial protocol, was included. Peripheral blood mononuclear cells were collected pretreatment and during treatment, with between 1 and 8 total time points per patient. The Qiagen DNeasy Blood extraction kit was used to purify genomic DNA from total PBMCs and tumor samples. PBMCs were collected pretreatment and during treatment, and were isolated and stored as previously described. Synthetic TCR analog templates were spiked into each PCR to estimate absolute template abundance from read counts. The immunoSEQ assay was used to amplify TCRbeta CDR3 regions from genomic DNA with bias-controlled V and J gene primers. Rearranged TCRbeta segments were sequenced at approximately 20X coverage. As for how the authors treated the data: Clustering was used to correct sequencing errors, and CDR3s were annotated against IMGT to assign V, D and J genes. Only productive TCRbeta rearrangements were used in downstream analyses, excluding out-of-frame or stop-codon sequences. Clonality was computed as one minus Shannon entropy normalized by the log of the number of unique productive sequences. Clones differing between time points or between blood and tumor were identified using Fisher's exact test with Benjamini-Hochberg correction, with an adjusted p below 0.01 applied as the threshold. This immuneACCESS table, as held by TCRdb, lists in-frame sequences with V and J called but not all clones. Of the missing ones, under half trace to an unresolved V gene in checked studies; the others have no known cause. That table is the source of V, J and clone size, and D and trimming were worked out from the DNA. This sample has about 74,000 clones in its table, and 84% of those were observed once. Together, the top ten hold 4% to 6% of the sample.

The paper's findings and limits, for the study overall: Greater expansion of tumor-associated TCR clones in peripheral blood 3 weeks after the start of treatment was observed in patients with durable benefit (n of about 21, p = 0.022). Because the sample size was small (n of about 30) and many of the analyses were exploratory, the results are meant to be hypothesis-generating. A pretreatment peripheral blood TCR clonality below the median was linked to improved progression-free and overall survival.

About this clone itself: No cognate antigen has been identified for it. Base qualities are missing; no much larger clone stands one base away.

This clonotype was obtained from a man between 70 and 80 years old with urothelial cancer. The sequencing here drew on PBMCs, taken around atezolizumab (anti-PD-L1) treatment. The chain is assembled from TRBV5-1 and TRBJ1-4; possibly the D gene is TRBD1, per 6 matching bases. The nucleotides are TGCGCCAGCAGCCCTAAAGAACAGGGAAGGAATGAAAAACTGTTTTTT. Its translation is CASSPKEQGRNEKLFF. With the portions outside the CDR3 filled from the reference TRBV5-1 and TRBJ1-4 genes, the complete variable region becomes KAGVTQTPRYLIKTRGQQVTLSCSPISGHRSVSWYQQTPGQGLQFLFEYFSETQRNKGNFPGRFSGRQFSNSRSEMNVSTLELGDSALYLCASSPKEQGRNEKLFFGSGTQLSVL.